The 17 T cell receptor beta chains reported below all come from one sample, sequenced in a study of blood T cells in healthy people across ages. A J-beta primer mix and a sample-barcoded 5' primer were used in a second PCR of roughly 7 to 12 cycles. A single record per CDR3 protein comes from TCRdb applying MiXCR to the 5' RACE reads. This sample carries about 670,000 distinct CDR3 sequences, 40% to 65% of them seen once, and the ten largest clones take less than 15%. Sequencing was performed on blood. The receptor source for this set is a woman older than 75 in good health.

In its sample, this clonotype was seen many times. The CDR3 region has the DNA TGCGCCAGCAGATCCGGACAAAGCTCTGGGGCCAACGTCCTGACTTTC. This gives the protein CASRSGQSSGANVLTF. The V gene is TRBV5-1, the J gene TRBJ2-6, with a weak D call TRBD1 (5 bases). This CDR3 has 16 residues. Trimming took off 5 bases at V and 0 bases at J, with 12 bases between the two ends. Germline V gene data show CDR1 as SGHRS and CDR2 as YFSETQ.

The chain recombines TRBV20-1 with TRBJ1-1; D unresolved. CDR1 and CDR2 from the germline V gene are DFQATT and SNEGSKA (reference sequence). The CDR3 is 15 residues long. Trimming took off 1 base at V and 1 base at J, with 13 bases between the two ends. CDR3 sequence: CSARALGQKNTEAFF. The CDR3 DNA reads TGCAGTGCTAGAGCACTAGGTCAGAAGAACACTGAAGCTTTCTTT.

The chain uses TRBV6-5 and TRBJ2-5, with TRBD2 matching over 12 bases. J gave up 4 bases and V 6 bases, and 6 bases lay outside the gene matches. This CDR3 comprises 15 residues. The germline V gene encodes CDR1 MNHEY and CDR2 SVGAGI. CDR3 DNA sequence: TGTGCCAGCAGATCTCTAGCGGGGGGGCGAGAGACCCAGTACTTC. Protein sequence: CASRSLAGGRETQYF.

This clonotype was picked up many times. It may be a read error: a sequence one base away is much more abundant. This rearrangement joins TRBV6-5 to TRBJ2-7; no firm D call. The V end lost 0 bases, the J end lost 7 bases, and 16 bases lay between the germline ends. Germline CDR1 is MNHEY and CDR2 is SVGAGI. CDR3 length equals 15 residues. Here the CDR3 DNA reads TGTGCCAGCAGTTACTCGACGCCCAGGACCAATGAGCAGTACTTC. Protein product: CASSYSTPRTNEQYF.

In nucleotides, the CDR3 is TGTGCCAGCAGCCTACAGGGGAGAAAGAACACCGGGGAGCTGTTTTTT. Translated: CASSLQGRKNTGELFF. This chain joins TRBV2 and TRBJ2-2; 7 nucleotides match TRBD1. The length of the CDR3 is 16 residues. The J segment lost 1 base and the V segment lost 6 bases, leaving 8 bases of the junction unmatched. The V gene's germline CDR1 is SNHLY and CDR2 FYNNEI.

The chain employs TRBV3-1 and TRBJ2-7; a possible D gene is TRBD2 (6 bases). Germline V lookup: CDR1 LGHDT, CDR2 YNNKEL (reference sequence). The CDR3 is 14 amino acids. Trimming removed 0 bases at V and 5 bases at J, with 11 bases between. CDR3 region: CASSQDGGVNEQYF. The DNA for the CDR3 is TGTGCCAGCAGCCAAGACGGCGGGGTCAACGAGCAGTACTTC.

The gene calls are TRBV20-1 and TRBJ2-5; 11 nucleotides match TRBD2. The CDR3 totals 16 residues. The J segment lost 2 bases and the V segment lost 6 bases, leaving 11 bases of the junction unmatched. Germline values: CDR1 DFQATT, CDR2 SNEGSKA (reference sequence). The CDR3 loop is CSAATWASGRQETQYF. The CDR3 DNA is TGCAGTGCCGCCACGTGGGCTAGCGGGAGGCAAGAGACCCAGTACTTC.

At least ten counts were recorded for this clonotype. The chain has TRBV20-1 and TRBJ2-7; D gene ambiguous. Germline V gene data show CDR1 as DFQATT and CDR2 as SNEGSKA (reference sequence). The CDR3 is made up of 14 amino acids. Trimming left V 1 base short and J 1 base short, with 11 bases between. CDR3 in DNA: TGCAGTGCTAGAGTTCGAACGGATTCCTACGAGCAGTACTTC. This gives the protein CSARVRTDSYEQYF.

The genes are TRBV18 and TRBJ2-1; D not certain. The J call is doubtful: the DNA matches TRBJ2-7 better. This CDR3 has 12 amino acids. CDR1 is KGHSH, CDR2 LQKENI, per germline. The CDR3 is CASSHPLGEQYF. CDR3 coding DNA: TGTGCCAGCTCCCATCCGTTAGGTGAGCAGTACTTC.

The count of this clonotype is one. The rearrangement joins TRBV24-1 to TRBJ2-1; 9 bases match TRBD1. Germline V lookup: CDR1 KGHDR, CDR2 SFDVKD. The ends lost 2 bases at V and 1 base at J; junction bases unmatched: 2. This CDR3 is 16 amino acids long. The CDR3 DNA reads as TGTGCCACCAGTGATTACGGACAGGGGTCCTACAATGAGCAGTTCTTC. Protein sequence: CATSDYGQGSYNEQFF.

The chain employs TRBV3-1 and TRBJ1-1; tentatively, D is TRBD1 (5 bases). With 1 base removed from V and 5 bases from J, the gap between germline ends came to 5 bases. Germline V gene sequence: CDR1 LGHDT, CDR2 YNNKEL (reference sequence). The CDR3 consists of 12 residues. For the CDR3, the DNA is TGTGCCAGCAGCCAAGCAGGGACTGAAGCTTTCTTT. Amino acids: CASSQAGTEAFF.

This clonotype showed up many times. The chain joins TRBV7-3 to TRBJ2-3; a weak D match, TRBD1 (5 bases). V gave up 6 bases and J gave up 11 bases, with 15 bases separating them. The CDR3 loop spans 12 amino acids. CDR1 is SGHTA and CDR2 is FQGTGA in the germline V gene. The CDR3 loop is CASSPQGILQYF. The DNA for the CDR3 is TGTGCCAGCAGTCCGCAGGGAATATTGCAGTATTTT.

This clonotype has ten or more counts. The CDR3 coding sequence is TGTGCCAGCAGCTTACGCCCCAGCCGGGAGGGAGGATACGAGCAGTACTTC. It encodes CASSLRPSREGGYEQYF. J is TRBJ2-7 and V is TRBV27, with 8 bases fitting TRBD2. V lost 6 bases to trimming and J lost 4 bases; unmatched junction nucleotides: 17. The CDR3 has 17 amino acids. Germline V lookup: CDR1 MNHEY, CDR2 SMNVEV (reference sequence).

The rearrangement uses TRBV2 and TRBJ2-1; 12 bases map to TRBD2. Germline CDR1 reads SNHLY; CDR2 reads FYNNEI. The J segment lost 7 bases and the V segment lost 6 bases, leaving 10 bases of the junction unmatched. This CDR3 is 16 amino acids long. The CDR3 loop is CASRVGTSGSSNEQFF. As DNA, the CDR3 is TGTGCCAGCAGGGTGGGGACTAGCGGGTCCTCTAATGAGCAGTTCTTC.

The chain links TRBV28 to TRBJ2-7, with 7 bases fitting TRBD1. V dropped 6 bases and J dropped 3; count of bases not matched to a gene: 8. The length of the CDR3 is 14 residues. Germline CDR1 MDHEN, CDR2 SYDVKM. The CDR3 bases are TGTGCCAGCAGCGCAAGTCAGGGGGACTACGAGCAGTACTTC. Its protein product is CASSASQGDYEQYF.

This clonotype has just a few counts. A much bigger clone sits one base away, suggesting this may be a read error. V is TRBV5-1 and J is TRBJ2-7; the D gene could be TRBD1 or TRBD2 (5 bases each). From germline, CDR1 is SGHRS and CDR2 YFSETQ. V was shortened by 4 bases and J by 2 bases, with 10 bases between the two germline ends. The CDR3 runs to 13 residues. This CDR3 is CASSPRGTYEQYF. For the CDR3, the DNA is TGCGCCAGCAGCCCTCGGGGCACCTACGAGCAGTACTTC.

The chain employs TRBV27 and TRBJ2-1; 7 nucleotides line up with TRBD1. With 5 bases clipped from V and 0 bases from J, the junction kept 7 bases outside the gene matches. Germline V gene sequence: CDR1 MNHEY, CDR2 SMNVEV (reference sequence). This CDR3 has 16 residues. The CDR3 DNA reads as TGTGCCAGCAGTCTAGGGGACAGTCCCTCCTACAATGAGCAGTTCTTC. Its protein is CASSLGDSPSYNEQFF.